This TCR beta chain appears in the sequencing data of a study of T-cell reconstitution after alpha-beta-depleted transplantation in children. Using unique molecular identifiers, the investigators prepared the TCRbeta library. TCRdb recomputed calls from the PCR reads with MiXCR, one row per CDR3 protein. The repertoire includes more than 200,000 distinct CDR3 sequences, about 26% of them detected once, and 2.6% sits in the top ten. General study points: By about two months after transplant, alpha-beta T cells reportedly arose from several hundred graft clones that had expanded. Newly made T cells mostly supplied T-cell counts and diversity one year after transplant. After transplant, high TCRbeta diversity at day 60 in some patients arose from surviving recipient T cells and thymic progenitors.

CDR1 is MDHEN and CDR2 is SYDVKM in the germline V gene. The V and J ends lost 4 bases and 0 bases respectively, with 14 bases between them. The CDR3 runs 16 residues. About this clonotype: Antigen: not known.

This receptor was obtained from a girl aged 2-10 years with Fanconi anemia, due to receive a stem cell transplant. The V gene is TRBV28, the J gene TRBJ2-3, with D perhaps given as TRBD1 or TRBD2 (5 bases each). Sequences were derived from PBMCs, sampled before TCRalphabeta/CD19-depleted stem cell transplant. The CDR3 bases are TGTGCCAGCAGTTCCCCGGGGCAGCTTAGCACAGATACGCAGTATTTT. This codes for CASSSPGQLSTDTQYF.